Sequencing of this T cell receptor beta chain was carried out in a study of OX40 agonist ivuxolimab in advanced cancers. The method was immunoSEQ multiplex PCR; TCRdb's version includes in-frame clones alone and lacks a portion of them. Among approximately 72,000 clones listed, 70% to 90% were seen once. The sequence came from an adult with an advanced solid tumor such as melanoma, head and neck, liver or kidney cancer. The material sequenced was CD4+ or CD8+ T cells sorted from blood, taken in a trial of the OX40 agonist ivuxolimab.

This chain's CDR3 is CASSPGTGGAINQPQHF. For the CDR3, the DNA is TGTGCCAGCAGTCCAGGGACAGGGGGCGCGATAAATCAGCCCCAGCATTTT. V gene TRBV28 combines with J gene TRBJ1-5, with 12 bases fitting TRBD1. This CDR3 has 17 residues. Germline-derived CDR1 and CDR2 are MDHEN and SYDVKM. V lost 5 bases, J lost 4 bases, and 9 bases stayed unmatched. The full variable domain, its missing parts supplied by reference TRBV28 and TRBJ1-5, is DVKVTQSSRYLVKRTGEKVFLECVQDMDHENMFWYRQDPGLGLRLIYFSYDVKMKEKGDIPEGYSVSREKKERFSLILESASTNQTSMYLCASSPGTGGAINQPQHFGDGTRLSIL.